This T cell receptor (beta chain) was sequenced in a study of CD8 T cells in Susac syndrome. Across the whole study: There were 5 or 6 sequenced Susac syndrome patients with active disease and eight or nine in remission.

Study observations and caveats: Clonal expansion was not observed in the Susac syndrome CD4+ T cell repertoires. An acknowledgment was made by the study that its TCR sequencing and HLA analysis involved relatively few individuals.

On this clonotype itself: As yet, its antigen is unknown.

V was trimmed by 7 bases and J by 8 bases, leaving 13 bases between them. This CDR3 region has 12 residues. Germline lookup yields CDR1 MNHEY and CDR2 SVGAGI. Random hexamers primed reverse transcription of about 0.5 to 1 ug RNA. One entry per CDR3 protein, called by TCRdb with MiXCR from the immunoSEQ multiplex PCR reads. The table has 150,000 to 200,000 distinct CDR3 sequences, 75% to 95% seen once; the top ten hold 0.087%. This sequence joins TRBV6-5 and TRBJ2-3; maybe TRBD1 (5 bases). This clonotype was obtained from a human donor with Susac syndrome. The sample consisted of CD4+ T cells from PBMCs. CDR3 nucleotide sequence: TGTGCCAGCACGCGACCCCAGGGTACGCAGTATTTT. As protein: CASTRPQGTQYF.